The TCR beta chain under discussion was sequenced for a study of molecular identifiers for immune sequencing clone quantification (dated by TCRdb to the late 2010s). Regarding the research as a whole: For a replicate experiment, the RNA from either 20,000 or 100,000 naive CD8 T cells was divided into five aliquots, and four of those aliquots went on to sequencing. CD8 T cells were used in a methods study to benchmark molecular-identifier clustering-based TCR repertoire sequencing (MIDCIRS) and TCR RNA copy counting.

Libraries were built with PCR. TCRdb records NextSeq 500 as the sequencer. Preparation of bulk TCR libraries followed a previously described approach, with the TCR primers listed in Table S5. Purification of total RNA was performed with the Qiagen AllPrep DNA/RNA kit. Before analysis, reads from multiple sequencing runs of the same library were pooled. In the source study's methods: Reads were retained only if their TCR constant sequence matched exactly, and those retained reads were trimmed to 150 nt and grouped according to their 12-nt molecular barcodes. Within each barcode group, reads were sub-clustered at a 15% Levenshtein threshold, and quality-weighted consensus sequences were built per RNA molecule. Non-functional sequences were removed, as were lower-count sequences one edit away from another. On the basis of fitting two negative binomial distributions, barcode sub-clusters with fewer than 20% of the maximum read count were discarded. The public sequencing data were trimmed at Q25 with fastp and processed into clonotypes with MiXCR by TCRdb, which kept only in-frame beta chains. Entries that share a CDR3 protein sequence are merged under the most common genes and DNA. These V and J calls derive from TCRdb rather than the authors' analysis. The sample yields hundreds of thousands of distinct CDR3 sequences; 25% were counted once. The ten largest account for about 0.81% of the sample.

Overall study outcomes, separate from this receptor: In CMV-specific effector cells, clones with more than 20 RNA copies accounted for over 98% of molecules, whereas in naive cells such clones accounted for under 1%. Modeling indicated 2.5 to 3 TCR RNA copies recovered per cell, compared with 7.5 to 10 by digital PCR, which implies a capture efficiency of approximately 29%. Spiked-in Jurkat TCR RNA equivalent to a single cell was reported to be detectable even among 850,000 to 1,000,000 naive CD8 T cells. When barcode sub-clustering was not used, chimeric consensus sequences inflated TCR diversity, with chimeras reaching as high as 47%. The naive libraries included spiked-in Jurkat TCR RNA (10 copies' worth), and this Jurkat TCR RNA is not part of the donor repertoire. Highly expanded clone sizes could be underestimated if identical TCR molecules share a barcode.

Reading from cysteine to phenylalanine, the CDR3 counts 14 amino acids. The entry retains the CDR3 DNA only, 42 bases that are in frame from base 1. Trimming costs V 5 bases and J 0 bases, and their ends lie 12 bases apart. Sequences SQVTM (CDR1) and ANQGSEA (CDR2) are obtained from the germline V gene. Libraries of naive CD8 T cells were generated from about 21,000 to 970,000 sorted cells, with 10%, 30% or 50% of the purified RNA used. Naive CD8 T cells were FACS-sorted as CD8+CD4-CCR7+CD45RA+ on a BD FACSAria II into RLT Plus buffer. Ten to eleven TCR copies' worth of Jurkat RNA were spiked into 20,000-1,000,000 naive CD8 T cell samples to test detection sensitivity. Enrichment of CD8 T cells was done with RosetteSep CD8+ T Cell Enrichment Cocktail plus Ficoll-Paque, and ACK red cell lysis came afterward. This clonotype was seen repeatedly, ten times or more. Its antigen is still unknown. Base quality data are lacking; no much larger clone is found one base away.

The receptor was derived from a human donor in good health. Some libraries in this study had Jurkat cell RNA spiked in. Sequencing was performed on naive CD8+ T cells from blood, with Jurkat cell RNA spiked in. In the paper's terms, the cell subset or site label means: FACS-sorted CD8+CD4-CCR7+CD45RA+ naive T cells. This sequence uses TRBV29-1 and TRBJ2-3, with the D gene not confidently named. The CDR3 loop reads CSVLTLTSTDTQYF. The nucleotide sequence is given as TGCAGCGTTCTGACCCTAACTAGCACAGATACGCAGTATTTT.